These 6 T cell receptor beta chains were sequenced from one sample in a study of identical twins. TCRdb re-analysed the 5' RACE reads in MiXCR, keeping a single row per CDR3 protein. The repertoire includes around 340,000 distinct CDR3 sequences, approximately 10% of them detected once, and 7.5% to 9.5% sits in the top ten. The sequenced sample consisted of naive T cells sorted from blood. The receptors shown here come from a woman in her forties or fifties in good health.

Many counts were recorded for this clonotype. The V and J genes are TRBV11-2 and TRBJ2-5; D unresolved. This CDR3 is built from 16 residues. Germline assignment: CDR1 SGHAT and CDR2 FQNNGV. Trimming pared 5 bases from V and 1 base from J, leaving 17 bases between. The CDR3 loop is CASSPFLKSSQETQYF. DNA of the CDR3: TGTGCCAGCAGCCCATTCTTAAAGAGCTCCCAAGAGACCCAGTACTTC.

This clonotype was counted ten times or more. This sequence joins TRBV20-1 and TRBJ2-3; TRBD2 matches at 8 bases. This CDR3 has 11 residues. V gave up 4 bases and J gave up 14 bases; unmatched junction bases: 8. Germline V gives CDR1 DFQATT, CDR2 SNEGSKA (reference sequence). For the CDR3, the DNA is TGCAGTGCTACTACCGGGACTAGATCGTATTTT. It yields the protein CSATTGTRSYF.

This chain joins TRBV7-2 and TRBJ2-1; perhaps TRBD2 as D (5 bases). V was cut by 2 bases and J by 2 bases, with 10 bases left in between. The length of the CDR3 is 15 residues. Germline assignment: CDR1 SGHTA and CDR2 FQGNSA. CDR3: CASSLSAGAYNEQFF. The CDR3 DNA sequence: TGTGCCAGCAGCTTAAGCGCGGGTGCCTACAATGAGCAGTTCTTC.

This clonotype has a handful of counts. J is TRBJ2-1 and V is TRBV28, with no clear D. Trimming took off 3 bases at V and 0 bases at J, with 9 bases between the two ends. This CDR3 has 15 residues. Germline loops: CDR1 MDHEN, CDR2 SYDVKM. The CDR3: CASSLPQRSYNEQFF. In DNA form, the CDR3 reads TGTGCCAGCAGTTTGCCACAGCGCTCCTACAATGAGCAGTTCTTC.

At least ten counts were recorded for this clonotype. The genes are TRBV12-3 or TRBV12-4 and TRBJ2-5, with unresolved D. The CDR3 is made up of 13 amino acids. The germline V and J ends were trimmed by 6 bases and 5 bases, with 13 bases remaining between them. DNA for the CDR3: TGTGCCAGCAGAATAGCTGCTGGTGAGACCCAGTACTTC. This translates into CASRIAAGETQYF.

This clonotype was detected a few times. The chain carries TRBV24-1 and TRBJ2-2, with 8 bases fitting TRBD1. Trimming removed 3 bases from V and 7 bases from J; junction bases left unmatched: 6. This CDR3 comprises 15 residues. The germline gives CDR1 KGHDR, CDR2 SFDVKD. The CDR3 DNA sequence: TGTGCCACCAGTGATATACGGACAGGGTACGGGGAGCTGTTTTTT. It yields the protein CATSDIRTGYGELFF.